This TCR beta chain emerged from a study of blood T cell repertoires in COVID-19. Study summary: Samples of COVID-19 (acute and convalescent) were obtained from the United States, Italy and Spain. T cells, B-cell-depleted T cells, or PBMCs supplied cDNA or gDNA.

The CDR3 spans 13 residues. Germline assignment: CDR1 SGHTA and CDR2 FQGTGA. Trimming pared 9 bases from V and 6 bases from J, leaving 18 bases between. Study processing details: Reference gene primer amplification gave estimated nucleated cell counts. TCRdb's copy holds only in-frame clones and misses some; the assay was immunoSEQ multiplex PCR. V and J calls and clone size are as listed in that table; D and trimming were resolved from the DNA. The data contain 100,000 or so clones, about 82% of them singletons. This clone was seen once. The V call is TRBV7-3, the J call TRBJ2-7, with D tentatively TRBD2 (6 bases). This receptor was identified in a man aged 45-65 years with active or convalescent COVID-19. The specimen was peripheral blood. DNA for the CDR3: TGTGCCAGGCGGAGGGCGGAACTGGGCGAGCAGTACTTC. Translation gives CARRRAELGEQYF.